What follows are 22 T cell receptor beta chains derived from one specimen sequenced in a study of glioma-infiltrating T cells after dendritic cell vaccination. Repertoires were generated with immunoSEQ multiplex PCR, while TCRdb's copy carries only in-frame clones and drops some. This sample carries about 82,000 clones, roughly 90% of them seen once, and the ten largest clones take more than 3%. Sequences were derived from blood, sampled before dendritic cell vaccination. Receptor source: a human donor with glioblastoma.

The chain combines TRBV28 with TRBJ1-1, with D hard to call. The CDR3 sequence is 12 residues long. V lost 3 bases and J lost 5, with 7 bases in between. Germline CDR1 MDHEN, CDR2 SYDVKM. The CDR3 nucleotides are TGTGCCAGCAGTTTTCGTATAACTGAAGCTTTCTTT. Translation gives CASSFRITEAFF.

This clone appeared a few times. The gene calls are TRBV7-2 and TRBJ2-7, with D possibly TRBD1 on 5 matching bases. The CDR3 sequence is 17 residues long. Per germline, CDR1 SGHTA and CDR2 FQGNSA. Trimming stripped 1 base from V and 1 base from J, with 17 bases between. The chain's CDR3 is CASSLGEPGKGSYEQYF. CDR3 coding DNA: TGTGCCAGCAGCTTAGGTGAACCTGGGAAGGGGTCCTACGAGCAGTACTTC.

The genes are TRBV30 and TRBJ1-3, with TRBD1 as a possible D gene (6 bases). CDR3 length equals 13 residues. V was cut by 4 bases and J by 4 bases, with 11 bases left in between. The V gene's germline CDR1 is GTSNPN and CDR2 SVGIG (reference sequence). The DNA for the CDR3 is TGTGCCTGGACCCCGGACAGAGGAAACACCATATATTTT. Translated, it gives CAWTPDRGNTIYF.

The J gene is TRBJ1-2, the V gene TRBV29-1, with D unresolved. Trimming shortened V by 3 bases and J by 13 bases, and 9 bases separated the two germline ends. Per germline, CDR1 SQVTM and CDR2 ANQGSEA. This CDR3 region has 9 residues. The CDR3 region is CSVERESTF. The CDR3 nucleotides are TGCAGCGTTGAGAGAGAGTCCACCTTC.

Notes on this clone: At one end the junction does not follow the germline gene, possibly because of a read error. This chain connects TRBV4-2 to TRBJ2-7; 9 positions agree with TRBD2. This CDR3 has 16 residues. CDR1 is LGHNA, CDR2 YNFKEQ, per germline. The CDR3 nucleotides are TGTGCAAGCAGCCAAGTTACTAGCGGGCTCTCCTACGAGCAGTACTTC. Translating gives CASSQVTSGLSYEQYF.

The chain uses TRBV25-1 and TRBJ2-2; TRBD1 aligns across 10 bases. This CDR3 has 16 amino acids. The V and J ends lost 2 bases and 1 base, in that order; junction bases with no gene match: 1. CDR1 and CDR2 from the germline V gene are MGHDK and SYGVNS. As DNA, the CDR3 is TGTGCCAGCAGTGAAGGACAGGGGGGGAACACCGGGGAGCTGTTTTTT. Amino acid sequence: CASSEGQGGNTGELFF.

The rearrangement uses TRBV30 and TRBJ1-6; 10 bases match TRBD1. This CDR3 has 14 amino acids. Germline CDR1 reads GTSNPN; CDR2 reads SVGIG (reference sequence). J gave up 9 bases and V 3 bases, and 5 bases lay outside the gene matches. The CDR3 reads CAWRGQGMSSPLHF. CDR3 sequence (DNA): TGTGCCTGGAGGGGACAGGGGATGAGTTCACCCCTCCACTTT.

The chain employs TRBV7-3 and TRBJ2-1; a weak D match, TRBD2 (7 bases). V was clipped by 2 bases and J by 10 bases, with 18 bases between them. Germline V CDR1 and CDR2: SGHTA, FQGTGA. The CDR3 has 15 residues. The CDR3 spells CASSLEGGGPSEQFF. The CDR3 DNA sequence: TGTGCCAGCAGCTTAGAGGGGGGGGGACCGTCGGAGCAGTTCTTC.

The J gene is TRBJ2-3, the V gene TRBV5-1, with D unresolved. The CDR3 consists of 13 residues. The ends were cut back, 5 bases at V and 3 bases at J, with 10 bases in the middle. Germline V CDR1 and CDR2: SGHRS, YFSETQ. CDR3 DNA: TGCGCCAGCAGTAGGCGGTCTACAGATACGCAGTATTTT. It yields the protein CASSRRSTDTQYF.

CDR3 sequence (DNA): TGTGCCAGCAGTGAGGTGGGGCGGGGTGGCTACACCTTC. Amino acid sequence: CASSEVGRGGYTF. The V call is TRBV6-1, the J call TRBJ1-2; possible D gene TRBD1, 5 bases. The CDR3 loop spans 13 amino acids. The germline V gene has CDR1 MNHNS and CDR2 SASEGT. Between the trimmed V and J ends, which lost 3 bases and 7 bases, there was a span of 12 bases.

V and J are TRBV7-8 and TRBJ2-1; maybe TRBD1 (6 bases). Trimming took 1 base from V and 3 from J, leaving 10 bases between them. This CDR3 is 15 amino acids long. Germline V gene lookup returns CDR1 SGHVS and CDR2 FQNEAQ. CDR3 sequence (DNA): TGTGCCAGCAGCTTAGGGGGCAGGGGCTACAATGAGCAGTTCTTC. It translates to CASSLGGRGYNEQFF.

V gene TRBV6-5 combines with J gene TRBJ1-1; TRBD1 is a possible D gene (6 bases). Trimming shortened V by 3 bases and J by 7 bases, and 18 bases separated the two germline ends. The germline CDR1 and CDR2 sequences are MNHEY and SVGAGI. This CDR3 contains 15 residues. CDR3: CASSYRAGTPNEAFF. The CDR3 bases are TGTGCCAGCAGTTATCGAGCCGGGACACCCAATGAAGCTTTCTTT.

V gene TRBV14 combines with J gene TRBJ2-1; the D gene is possibly TRBD2 (5 bases). Germline CDR1 and CDR2: SGHDN and FVKESK. The V end lost 5 bases, the J end lost 8 bases, and 19 bases lay between the germline ends. There are 15 residues in the CDR3. The CDR3 DNA reads TGTGCCAGCAGCAGGAGAGAGGGTTATTTGGATGAGCAGTTCTTC. It codes for CASSRREGYLDEQFF. The entire variable domain, with the rest obtained from reference TRBV14 and TRBJ2-1, is as follows: EAGVTQFPSHSVIEKGQTVTLRCDPISGHDNLYWYRRVMGKEIKFLLHFVKESKQDESGMPNNRFLAERTGGTYSTLKVQPAELEDSGVYFCASSRREGYLDEQFFGPGTRLTVL.

The sample holds one count of this clone. This rearrangement joins TRBV10-3 to TRBJ2-7; 7 bases are shared with TRBD1. The CDR3 runs to 13 residues. Germline V gives CDR1 ENHRY, CDR2 SYGVKD. The V gene end was trimmed by 10 bases and the J gene end by 0 bases; junction bases not matched to a gene: 6. CDR3 sequence: CATQGEGSYEQYF. CDR3 nucleotides: TGTGCCACCCAGGGGGAAGGCTCCTACGAGCAGTACTTC.

The chain employs TRBV5-1 and TRBJ1-2, with 7 bases that match TRBD1. There are 13 residues in the CDR3. Germline CDR1 SGHRS, CDR2 YFSETQ. J was trimmed by 8 bases and V by 4 bases; bases with no gene match: 8. This CDR3 reads CASSTQGIDGYTF. The CDR3 DNA follows: TGCGCCAGCAGCACACAGGGGATAGACGGCTACACCTTC.

The genes are TRBV5-4 and TRBJ1-2; D uncertain. Germline V lookup: CDR1 SGHNT, CDR2 YYREEE (reference sequence). V was clipped by 2 bases and J by 7 bases, with 12 bases between them. The CDR3 length is 13 residues. The CDR3 nucleotides read TGTGCCAGCAGCTTCGAGGGATCATCTGGCTACACCTTC. Translation: CASSFEGSSGYTF.

This rearrangement joins TRBV14 to TRBJ2-1; 9 bases match TRBD2. The CDR3 sequence is 15 residues long. Trimming cost V 4 bases and J 1 base; bases outside gene matches: 2. Germline assignment: CDR1 SGHDN and CDR2 FVKESK. CDR3 nucleotides: TGTGCCAGCAGCCCACTAGCGGGTTCCTACAATGAGCAGTTCTTC. Residues: CASSPLAGSYNEQFF.

The chain is built from TRBV4-1 and TRBJ2-1; D perhaps matches TRBD2 (6 bases). Germline V gene sequence: CDR1 MGHRA, CDR2 YSYEKL. The length of the CDR3 is 16 residues. Trimming removed 0 bases from V and 0 bases from J, with 9 bases in between. CDR3: CASSQEGLSSYNEQFF. The CDR3 region has the DNA TGCGCCAGCAGCCAAGAGGGACTGAGCTCCTACAATGAGCAGTTCTTC.

V gene TRBV7-6 combines with J gene TRBJ2-7; 12 nucleotides line up with TRBD2. Unmatched junction bases numbered 9, after V lost 5 bases and J lost 7 bases. This CDR3 is 15 amino acids long. The V gene's germline CDR1 is SGHVS and CDR2 FNYEAQ. CDR3 DNA: TGTGCCAGCAGCCCCCGACTAGCGGGAGCGGGGGAGCAGTACTTC. It specifies CASSPRLAGAGEQYF.

The chain employs TRBV5-1 and TRBJ1-6; TRBD1 is a possible D gene (6 bases). CDR3 length: 19 residues. V gave up 0 bases and J gave up 0 bases, with 16 bases separating them. Germline V gene data show CDR1 as SGHRS and CDR2 as YFSETQ. Here the CDR3 DNA reads TGCGCCAGCAGCTTGGGACAGGTCCCAGGCAGCTCCTATAATTCACCCCTCCACTTT. Translating gives CASSLGQVPGSSYNSPLHF.

The J gene is TRBJ1-6, the V gene TRBV6-5; 10 nucleotides align to TRBD1. Germline loops: CDR1 MNHEY, CDR2 SVGAGI. The CDR3 sequence is 15 residues long. Germline trimming cut 6 bases from V and 5 bases from J; bases unmatched to any gene: 4. CDR3 sequence reads: CASSRDRGNNSPLHF. The DNA for the CDR3 is TGTGCCAGCAGCCGGGACAGGGGAAATAATTCACCCCTCCACTTT.

This sequence joins TRBV7-8 and TRBJ2-7; D is perhaps TRBD2 (6 bases). CDR1 and CDR2 (germline): SGHVS, FQNEAQ. The V end was cut by 3 bases, the J end by 6 bases, with 27 bases between. The CDR3 has 18 amino acids. For the CDR3, the DNA is TGTGCCAGCAGCTTCATCCCACACGGTACGGGAGTATATCTCGAGCAGTACTTC. Translation gives CASSFIPHGTGVYLEQYF. The whole variable domain, filled in from reference TRBV7-8 and TRBJ2-7, reads GAGVSQSPRYKVAKRGQDVALRCDPISGHVSLFWYQQALGQGPEFLTYFQNEAQLDKSGLPSDRFFAERPEGSVSTLKIQRTQQEDSAVYLCASSFIPHGTGVYLEQYFGPGTRLTVT.